These 21 T cell receptor beta chains share one sample of origin, sequenced in a study of blood T cell repertoires in COVID-19. This table comes from immunoSEQ multiplex PCR, and its TCRdb copy is limited to in-frame clones, with some not included. The data hold some 150,000 clones, with roughly three quarters observed a single time. The sample comprised peripheral blood. The receptors stem from a woman in her 70s with COVID-19, enrolled during active disease.

The rearrangement uses TRBV6-2 or TRBV6-3 and TRBJ1-2, with D possibly TRBD1 on 5 matching bases. The CDR3 consists of 15 residues. Trimming took 0 bases from V and 4 from J, leaving 12 bases between them. The germline gives CDR1 MNHEY, CDR2 SVGEGT. The CDR3 DNA reads as TGTGCCAGCAGTTACTCGGGGCCCAGATCCTATGGCTACACCTTC. This gives the protein CASSYSGPRSYGYTF.

This chain joins TRBV19 and TRBJ2-1, with D tentatively TRBD2 (5 bases). The CDR3 consists of 12 residues. The germline V gene encodes CDR1 LNHDA and CDR2 SQIVND (reference sequence). The V and J ends lost 7 bases and 10 bases respectively, with 14 bases between them. This CDR3 is CASKVGGGEQFF. In nucleotides, the CDR3 is TGTGCCAGTAAGGTAGGAGGTGGGGAGCAGTTCTTC.

This clone was seen a few times. The rearrangement links TRBV18 to TRBJ1-2; possible D gene TRBD1, 6 bases. With 5 bases removed from V and 1 base from J, the gap between germline ends came to 14 bases. The CDR3 has 15 residues. The V gene's germline CDR1 is KGHSH and CDR2 LQKENI. CDR3: CASSTDSKSNYGYTF. CDR3 bases: TGTGCCAGCTCAACGGACAGCAAGAGTAACTATGGCTACACCTTC.

In its sample, this clone was seen a few times. This chain uses TRBV28 with TRBJ1-1; D gene unclear. The CDR3 sequence is 13 residues long. Germline-derived CDR1 and CDR2 are MDHEN and SYDVKM. V was pared by 8 bases and J by 5 bases, with 15 bases between. CDR3 in amino acids: CASSAPAETEAFF. DNA for the CDR3: TGTGCCAGCTCCGCCCCGGCGGAAACTGAAGCTTTCTTT.

The rearrangement uses TRBV28 and TRBJ1-1; 9 nucleotides agree with TRBD1. The germline V gene encodes CDR1 MDHEN and CDR2 SYDVKM. The CDR3 is 14 residues long. V trimming: 2 bases; J trimming: 6 bases; junction bases outside the gene matches: 4. CDR3 residues: CASSLGGTGSEAFF. CDR3 coding DNA: TGTGCCAGCAGTTTAGGCGGGACAGGGTCTGAAGCTTTCTTT.

This clone was observed a handful of times. J is TRBJ1-1 and V is TRBV3-1 (or the pseudogene TRBV3-2), with D tentatively TRBD1 (6 bases). The CDR3 extends over 15 amino acids. CDR1 and CDR2 from the germline V gene are LGHDT and YNNKEL (reference sequence). V gave up 1 base and J gave up 4 bases, with 13 bases separating them. The CDR3 spells CASSQATGRPTEAFF. As DNA, the CDR3 is TGTGCCAGCAGCCAAGCCACAGGGCGTCCCACTGAAGCTTTCTTT.

The rearrangement joins TRBV7-8 to TRBJ1-3; D is uncertain. V was clipped by 5 bases and J by 0 bases, with 14 bases between them. This CDR3 has 16 amino acids. Germline V gene data show CDR1 as SGHVS and CDR2 as FQNEAQ. CDR3 sequence: CASSPRGSFSGNTIYF. The CDR3 region has the DNA TGTGCCAGCAGCCCCCGTGGGAGCTTCTCTGGAAACACCATATATTTT.

This clone has a handful of counts. J is TRBJ1-1 and V is TRBV7-3; no firm D call. V was trimmed by 3 bases and J by 5 bases, leaving 10 bases between them. Germline V gene data show CDR1 as SGHTA and CDR2 as FQGTGA. This CDR3 region has 13 residues. CDR3 loop: CASSFGERTEAFF. The CDR3, as DNA: TGTGCCAGCAGCTTCGGGGAGCGGACTGAAGCTTTCTTT.

The chain has TRBV24-1 and TRBJ2-1, with 9 nucleotides matching TRBD1. V lost 7 bases, J lost 9 bases, and 6 bases stayed unmatched. This CDR3 is built from 13 residues. Germline V gene sequence: CDR1 KGHDR, CDR2 SFDVKD. CDR3 sequence reads: CATRATGGGEQFF. The CDR3 DNA reads as TGTGCCACCAGGGCGACAGGGGGGGGTGAGCAGTTCTTC.

The chain carries TRBV3-1 (or the pseudogene TRBV3-2) and TRBJ2-1; 13 bases are a match to TRBD2. Trimming removed 3 bases from V and 0 bases from J; junction bases left unmatched: 14. The CDR3 has 21 residues. CDR1 is LGHDT and CDR2 is YNNKEL in the germline V gene (reference sequence). The CDR3 DNA reads TGTGCCAGCAGCCAGAAAGCCCGGACTAGCGGGGGTCCCAGCTCCTACAATGAGCAGTTCTTC. Protein sequence: CASSQKARTSGGPSSYNEQFF.

The CDR3, as DNA: TGTGCCATCAGAACCGAAGTCGGGGCCCAGCATTTT. As protein: CAIRTEVGAQHF. The V gene is TRBV10-3, the J gene TRBJ1-5; D is ambiguous. V was pared by 6 bases and J by 11 bases, with 14 bases between. Germline CDR1 is ENHRY and CDR2 is SYGVKD. The CDR3 length is 12 residues.

The rearrangement joins TRBV6-1 to TRBJ1-1, with D tentatively TRBD1 (5 bases). Deletions cut 4 bases from V and 0 bases from J, with 18 bases between. This CDR3 has 17 amino acids. The germline V gene encodes CDR1 MNHNS and CDR2 SASEGT. In DNA, the CDR3 is TGTGCCAGCAGTGTCCCAACGGACGGACACATGAACACTGAAGCTTTCTTT. Translation gives CASSVPTDGHMNTEAFF.

The rearrangement uses TRBV4-1 and TRBJ2-7; 8 bases map to TRBD1. Germline CDR1 is MGHRA and CDR2 is YSYEKL. The ends lost 4 bases at V and 0 bases at J; junction bases unmatched: 5. CDR3 size: 15 residues. The CDR3 DNA reads as TGCGCCAGCAGCCTAGGAGACAGGGGCTCCTACGAGCAGTACTTC. Protein: CASSLGDRGSYEQYF.

CDR3 sequence: CASSEAVDRVGNTIYF. The CDR3 bases are TGTGCCAGCAGTGAAGCGGTGGACAGGGTTGGAAACACCATATATTTT. The genes are TRBV6-1 and TRBJ1-3, with TRBD1 identical over 8 bases. Germline V CDR1 and CDR2: MNHNS, SASEGT. V lost 0 bases to trimming and J lost 3 bases; unmatched junction nucleotides: 4. This CDR3 is built from 16 residues.

This chain links TRBV5-4 with TRBJ2-7; TRBD2 agrees at 15 bases. In germline, CDR1 is SGHNT, CDR2 YYREEE (reference sequence). V lost 3 bases and J lost 3; bases outside the gene matches: 7. The CDR3 loop spans 17 amino acids. CDR3 amino acids: CASSSGLAGGNLYEQYF. In DNA, the CDR3 is TGTGCCAGCAGCTCGGGACTAGCGGGGGGAAACCTCTACGAGCAGTACTTC.

The chain carries TRBV6-2 or TRBV6-3 and TRBJ1-6; D gene ambiguous. V was pared by 0 bases and J by 7 bases, with 7 bases between. Germline V CDR1 and CDR2: MNHEY, SVGEGT. The CDR3 covers 14 residues. CDR3 bases: TGTGCCAGCAGTTACTCGGTGGAGAATTCACCCCTCCACTTT. This encodes CASSYSVENSPLHF.

This sequence joins TRBV3-1 (or the pseudogene TRBV3-2) and TRBJ1-6; 8 nucleotides align to TRBD1. V lost 4 bases, J lost 9 bases, and 5 bases stayed unmatched. The CDR3 covers 14 residues. Per germline, CDR1 LGHDT and CDR2 YNNKEL (reference sequence). DNA for the CDR3: TGTGCCAGCAGCCCGGGACAGGAACTTTCACCCCTCCACTTT. Protein product: CASSPGQELSPLHF.

The chain uses TRBV19 and TRBJ1-1, with TRBD1 matching 9 bases. The junction had 4 bases not matched to a gene; V was cut back by 5 bases and J by 3 bases. CDR1 and CDR2 from the germline V gene are LNHDA and SQIVND (reference sequence). The CDR3 covers 14 residues. CDR3 residues: CASSPGQGYTEAFF. The CDR3 coding sequence is TGTGCCAGTAGTCCGGGACAGGGCTACACTGAAGCTTTCTTT.

This chain uses TRBV7-6 with TRBJ2-1; 11 bases map to TRBD2. Germline V gives CDR1 SGHVS, CDR2 FNYEAQ. This CDR3 contains 15 residues. With 1 base clipped from V and 7 bases from J, the junction kept 3 bases outside the gene matches. The CDR3 coding sequence is TGTGCCAGCAGCTTAGTGGCTAGCGGGGGGAATGAGCAGTTCTTC. Translation: CASSLVASGGNEQFF.

In its sample, this clone was seen a few times. The chain uses TRBV30 and TRBJ1-5; D remains unclear. The CDR3 contains 14 residues. The V gene lost 1 base and the J gene lost 2 bases, with 9 bases spanning the gap. Looked up from germline, CDR1 is GTSNPN and CDR2 is SVGIG (reference sequence). The CDR3 loop reads CAWSGGFGNQPQHF. CDR3 nucleotides: TGTGCCTGGAGTGGCGGGTTCGGCAATCAGCCCCAGCATTTT. Looking up the rest from reference TRBV30 and TRBJ1-5 gives the full variable domain: SQTIHQWPATLVQPVGSPLSLECTVEGTSNPNLYWYRQAAGRGLQLLFYSVGIGQISSEVPQNLSASRPQDRQFILSSKKLLLSDSGFYLCAWSGGFGNQPQHFGDGTRLSIL.

This chain links TRBV7-2 with TRBJ1-6; D unresolved. This CDR3 region has 16 residues. Germline loops: CDR1 SGHTA, CDR2 FQGNSA. V was pared by 0 bases and J by 10 bases, with 16 bases between. The CDR3 reads CASSLAASPGGSPLHF. CDR3 bases: TGTGCCAGCAGCTTAGCTGCTAGCCCGGGAGGGTCACCCCTCCACTTT.